The 20 T cell receptor beta chains below were found in one sample sequenced in a study of CD8 T cells in ankylosing spondylitis. Study outcomes and limitations: In ankylosing spondylitis blood, a motif of seven to nine highly homologous TCR beta variants appeared characteristic.

The antigens these receptors bind are not known. One entry per CDR3 protein results from TCRdb running MiXCR on the 5' RACE reads. Of over 700,000 distinct CDR3 sequences in the sample, about 20% were seen once. Sequenced: blood, either unsorted or a sorted T cell fraction (not recorded which). The receptor set was obtained from a male donor with ankylosing spondylitis.

This clonotype was seen a handful of times. V and J are TRBV6-4 and TRBJ1-1; D not resolved. The CDR3 covers 14 residues. Trimming took 0 bases from V and 6 from J, leaving 11 bases between them. Germline values: CDR1 MRHNA, CDR2 SNTAGT. Here the CDR3 DNA reads TGTGCCAGCAGTGACTCGAAGCACGGGGCTGAAGCTTTCTTT. Amino acids: CASSDSKHGAEAFF.

This chain links TRBV18 with TRBJ1-5; D might be TRBD1 (6 bases). Per germline, CDR1 KGHSH and CDR2 LQKENI. Trimming shortened V by 5 bases and J by 3 bases, and 11 bases separated the two germline ends. The CDR3 contains 14 residues. The CDR3 nucleotides read TGTGCCAGCTCAAGGACAGAGAACAATCAGCCCCAGCATTTT. Amino acids: CASSRTENNQPQHF.

The rearrangement uses TRBV10-3 and TRBJ2-2; D is perhaps TRBD2 (5 bases). Germline V gene lookup returns CDR1 ENHRY and CDR2 SYGVKD. CDR3 length equals 14 residues. With 4 bases removed from V and 4 bases from J, the gap between germline ends came to 10 bases. The CDR3 reads CAISGNGVTGELFF. The CDR3 DNA is TGTGCCATCAGTGGAAACGGGGTCACCGGGGAGCTGTTTTTT.

This clonotype appeared a few times. The chain is built from TRBV3-1 and TRBJ2-3; D is perhaps TRBD2 (5 bases). V gave up 1 base and J gave up 4 bases, with 12 bases separating them. This CDR3 is 15 amino acids long. Germline values: CDR1 LGHDT, CDR2 YNNKEL (reference sequence). Here the CDR3 DNA reads TGTGCCAGCAGCCAAGCCCCTTCGGGGTCAGATACGCAGTATTTT. This codes for CASSQAPSGSDTQYF.

This clonotype was counted a few times. The V call is TRBV5-1, the J call TRBJ2-7; D is unclear. The germline V gene has CDR1 SGHRS and CDR2 YFSETQ. The CDR3 length is 14 residues. Trimming took 1 base from V and 1 from J, leaving 9 bases between them. The DNA of the CDR3 is TGCGCCAGCAGCTTGAGCCCGGCGTCCTACGAGCAGTACTTC. As protein: CASSLSPASYEQYF.

The chain is built from TRBV19 and TRBJ2-2; D is unresolved. Germline CDR1 LNHDA, CDR2 SQIVND (reference sequence). CDR3 length: 15 amino acids. V lost 0 bases to trimming and J lost 4 bases, with 9 bases between them. CDR3 nucleotides: TGTGCCAGTAGTATAGAACTACTGACCACCGGGGAGCTGTTTTTT. Residues: CASSIELLTTGELFF.

J is TRBJ1-5 and V is TRBV12-3 or TRBV12-4; possibly TRBD1 for D (5 bases). This CDR3 has 14 amino acids. Trimming stripped 1 base from V and 5 bases from J, with 9 bases between. The CDR3 DNA reads TGTGCCAGCAGTTTAGGAGGGGAGCATCAGCCCCAGCATTTT. Residues: CASSLGGEHQPQHF.

The rearrangement joins TRBV7-2 to TRBJ2-7; 7 bases are shared with TRBD2. The J segment lost 2 bases and the V segment lost 3 bases, leaving 4 bases of the junction unmatched. Germline V gene lookup returns CDR1 SGHTA and CDR2 FQGNSA. CDR3 length: 14 residues. In DNA form, the CDR3 reads TGTGCCAGCAGCTTCAGCGGGGCCCCCTACGAGCAGTACTTC. It translates to CASSFSGAPYEQYF.

The chain joins TRBV30 to TRBJ1-1; no reliable D call. This CDR3 has 13 amino acids. The V gene lost 3 bases and the J gene lost 3 bases, with 11 bases spanning the gap. Germline V CDR1 and CDR2: GTSNPN, SVGIG (reference sequence). CDR3 bases: TGTGCCTGGAGCCCGTCCGGAGACACTGAAGCTTTCTTT. This translates into CAWSPSGDTEAFF.

V gene TRBV24-1 combines with J gene TRBJ2-3; TRBD2 matches at 9 bases. The CDR3 is 16 residues long. V was clipped by 4 bases and J by 2 bases; unmatched bases: 6. In germline, CDR1 is KGHDR, CDR2 SFDVKD. The CDR3 sequence is CATSEPSGKFTDTQYF. The DNA of the CDR3 is TGTGCCACCAGTGAGCCTAGCGGGAAGTTCACAGATACGCAGTATTTT.

The chain joins TRBV6-2 or TRBV6-3 to TRBJ2-1; 9 bases are a match to TRBD1. This CDR3 is 15 amino acids long. J lost 7 bases, V lost 5 bases, and 9 bases had no gene match. Germline V lookup: CDR1 MNHEY, CDR2 SVGEGT. CDR3 in amino acids: CASSRPLQGANEQFF. CDR3 sequence (DNA): TGTGCCAGCAGTCGACCCTTACAGGGGGCTAATGAGCAGTTCTTC.

This clonotype appeared a few times. J is TRBJ2-1 and V is TRBV12-3 or TRBV12-4, with 8 bases fitting TRBD2. The CDR3 is 13 amino acids. Trimming cost V 6 bases and J 6 bases; bases outside gene matches: 4. CDR3 bases: TGTGCCAGCAGACCCACTAGCGGCAATGAGCAGTTCTTC. As protein: CASRPTSGNEQFF.

The chain couples TRBV11-3 to TRBJ2-1; D ambiguous. There are 16 residues in the CDR3. CDR1 and CDR2 (germline): SGHNT, YENEEA. V dropped 1 base and J dropped 5 bases, with 15 bases sitting between them. CDR3 coding DNA: TGTGCCAGCAGCTTAGGTACCACAGCTAGTCACAATGAGCAGTTCTTC. Translated, it gives CASSLGTTASHNEQFF.

In this sample, this clonotype turned up a few times. This rearrangement joins TRBV20-1 to TRBJ2-3, with 8 bases lining up with TRBD1. The CDR3 has 15 amino acids. The V gene end was trimmed by 0 bases and the J gene end by 3 bases; junction bases not matched to a gene: 5. Germline V gene data show CDR1 as DFQATT and CDR2 as SNEGSKA (reference sequence). CDR3 sequence: CSARDTGGLTDTQYF. CDR3 DNA sequence: TGCAGTGCTAGAGACACAGGGGGGCTGACAGATACGCAGTATTTT.

This sequence joins TRBV9 and TRBJ2-3; TRBD2 matches at 13 bases. The V and J ends lost 3 bases and 1 base, in that order; junction bases with no gene match: 11. The CDR3 length is 19 residues. Germline V gene sequence: CDR1 SGDLS, CDR2 YYNGEE. The CDR3: CASSDAGTSGKIRTDTQYF. For the CDR3, the DNA is TGTGCCAGCAGCGACGCCGGGACTAGCGGGAAGATCCGCACAGATACGCAGTATTTT.

This clonotype was detected only a few times. The V and J genes are TRBV30 and TRBJ2-1; TRBD1 or TRBD2 may be the D gene (5 bases each). Trimming left V 4 bases short and J 4 bases short, with 14 bases between. The CDR3 is made up of 14 amino acids. Germline assignment: CDR1 GTSNPN and CDR2 SVGIG (reference sequence). The CDR3 DNA reads TGTGCCTGGACCACCGGGACCAATTACAATGAGCAGTTCTTC. Its protein is CAWTTGTNYNEQFF.

This clonotype was counted only a few times. The rearrangement uses TRBV7-3 and TRBJ2-6, with unresolved D. With 5 bases removed from V and 0 bases from J, the gap between germline ends came to 11 bases. The CDR3 contains 16 residues. Per the germline V gene, CDR1 is SGHTA and CDR2 is FQGTGA. Here the CDR3 reads CASSPQALSGANVLTF. CDR3 bases: TGTGCCAGCAGCCCCCAGGCCCTCTCTGGGGCCAACGTCCTGACTTTC.

The chain uses TRBV20-1 and TRBJ1-3; D is perhaps TRBD1 (6 bases). The CDR3 is 13 residues long. V was shortened by 3 bases and J by 2 bases, with 8 bases between the two germline ends. The V gene's germline CDR1 is DFQATT and CDR2 SNEGSKA (reference sequence). CDR3 sequence (DNA): TGCAGTGCTAGTTGGGACACTGGAAACACCATATATTTT. It encodes CSASWDTGNTIYF.

This clonotype has only a few counts. V and J are TRBV4-1 and TRBJ2-1; D call uncertain. The CDR3 totals 12 residues. Germline CDR1 MGHRA, CDR2 YSYEKL. Trimming removed 4 bases from V and 10 bases from J, with 11 bases in between. Here the CDR3 DNA reads TGCGCCAGCAGCCGCGTGGAATGGGAGCAGTTCTTC. Translating it yields CASSRVEWEQFF.

The gene calls are TRBV29-1 and TRBJ2-3, with 8 bases aligning to TRBD2. Germline lookup yields CDR1 SQVTM and CDR2 ANQGSEA. With 6 bases clipped from V and 4 bases from J, the junction kept 12 bases outside the gene matches. CDR3 length: 15 residues. The CDR3 coding sequence is TGCAGCGTCGACCGGACAGCCGGGGGGGCAGATACGCAGTATTTT. This codes for CSVDRTAGGADTQYF.